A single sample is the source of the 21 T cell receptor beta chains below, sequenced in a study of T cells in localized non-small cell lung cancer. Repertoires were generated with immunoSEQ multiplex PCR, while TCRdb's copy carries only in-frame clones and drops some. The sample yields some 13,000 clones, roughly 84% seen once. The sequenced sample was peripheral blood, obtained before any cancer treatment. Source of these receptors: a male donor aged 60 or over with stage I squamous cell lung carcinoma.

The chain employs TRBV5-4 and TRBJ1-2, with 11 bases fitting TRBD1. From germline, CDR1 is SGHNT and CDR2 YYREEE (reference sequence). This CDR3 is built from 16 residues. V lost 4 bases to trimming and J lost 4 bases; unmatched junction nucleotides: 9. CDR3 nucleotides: TGTGCCAGCAGCCCCGGGACAGGGGGATTTCTCTATGGCTACACCTTC. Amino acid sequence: CASSPGTGGFLYGYTF. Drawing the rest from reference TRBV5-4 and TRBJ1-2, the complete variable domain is ETGVTQSPTHLIKTRGQQVTLRCSSQSGHNTVSWYQQALGQGPQFIFQYYREEENGRGNFPPRFSGLQFPNYSSELNVNALELDDSALYLCASSPGTGGFLYGYTFGSGTRLTVV.

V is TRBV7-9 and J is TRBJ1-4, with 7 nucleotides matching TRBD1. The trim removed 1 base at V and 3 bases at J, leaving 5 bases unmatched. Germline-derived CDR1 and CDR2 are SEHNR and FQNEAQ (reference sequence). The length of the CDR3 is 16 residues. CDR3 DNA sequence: TGTGCCAGCAGCTTAGGAAACAGGGGTGCTAATGAAAAACTGTTTTTT. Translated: CASSLGNRGANEKLFF.

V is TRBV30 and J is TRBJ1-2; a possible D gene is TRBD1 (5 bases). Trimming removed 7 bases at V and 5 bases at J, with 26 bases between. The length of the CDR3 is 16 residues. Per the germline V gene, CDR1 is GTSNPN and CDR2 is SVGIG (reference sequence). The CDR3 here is CASRVRTRHSPYGYTF. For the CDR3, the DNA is TGTGCCTCTCGAGTCCGGACAAGGCATTCTCCTTATGGCTACACCTTC.

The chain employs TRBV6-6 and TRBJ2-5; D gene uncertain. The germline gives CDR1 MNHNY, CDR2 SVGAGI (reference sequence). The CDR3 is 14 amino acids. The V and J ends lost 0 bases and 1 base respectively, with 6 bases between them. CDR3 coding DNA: TGTGCCAGCAGTTACTCGTCACGCCAAGAGACCCAGTACTTC. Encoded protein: CASSYSSRQETQYF.

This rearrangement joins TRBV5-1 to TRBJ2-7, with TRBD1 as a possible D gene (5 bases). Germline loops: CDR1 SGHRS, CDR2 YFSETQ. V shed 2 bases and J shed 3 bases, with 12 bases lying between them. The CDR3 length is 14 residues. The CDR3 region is CASSLPTAYYEQYF. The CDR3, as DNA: TGCGCCAGCAGCTTACCGACAGCTTACTACGAGCAGTACTTC.

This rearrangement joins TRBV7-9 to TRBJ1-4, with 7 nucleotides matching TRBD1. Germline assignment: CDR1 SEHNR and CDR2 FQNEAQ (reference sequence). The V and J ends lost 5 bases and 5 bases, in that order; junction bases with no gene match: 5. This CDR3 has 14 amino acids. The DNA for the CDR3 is TGTGCCAGCAGCCTGGGACAGCAGAATGAAAAACTGTTTTTT. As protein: CASSLGQQNEKLFF.

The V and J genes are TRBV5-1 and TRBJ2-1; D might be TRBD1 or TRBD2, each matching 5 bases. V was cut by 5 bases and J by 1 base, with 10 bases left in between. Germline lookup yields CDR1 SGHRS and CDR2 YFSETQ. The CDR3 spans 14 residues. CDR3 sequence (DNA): TGCGCCAGCAGTCTGGGGGAGTCCTACAATGAGCAGTTCTTC. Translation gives CASSLGESYNEQFF.

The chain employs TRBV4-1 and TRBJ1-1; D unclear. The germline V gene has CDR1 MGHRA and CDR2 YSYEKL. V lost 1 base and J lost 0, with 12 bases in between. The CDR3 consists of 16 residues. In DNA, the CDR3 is TGCGCCAGCAGCCAAGCCATCACCCTATTGAACACTGAAGCTTTCTTT. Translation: CASSQAITLLNTEAFF.

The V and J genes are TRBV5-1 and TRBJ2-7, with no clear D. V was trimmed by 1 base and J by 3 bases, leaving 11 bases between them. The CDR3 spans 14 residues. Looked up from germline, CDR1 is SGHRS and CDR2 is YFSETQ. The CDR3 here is CASSLSSGFYEQYF. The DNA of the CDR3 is TGCGCCAGCAGCTTGAGTTCCGGCTTCTACGAGCAGTACTTC. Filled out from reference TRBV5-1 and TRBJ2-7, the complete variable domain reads KAGVTQTPRYLIKTRGQQVTLSCSPISGHRSVSWYQQTPGQGLQFLFEYFSETQRNKGNFPGRFSGRQFSNSRSEMNVSTLELGDSALYLCASSLSSGFYEQYFGPGTRLTVT.

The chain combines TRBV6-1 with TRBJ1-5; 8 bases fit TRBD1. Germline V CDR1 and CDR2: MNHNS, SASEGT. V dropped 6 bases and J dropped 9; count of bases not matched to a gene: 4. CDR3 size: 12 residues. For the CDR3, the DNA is TGTGCCAGCAGGGACAGGGAGACGCCCCAGCATTTT. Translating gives CASRDRETPQHF.

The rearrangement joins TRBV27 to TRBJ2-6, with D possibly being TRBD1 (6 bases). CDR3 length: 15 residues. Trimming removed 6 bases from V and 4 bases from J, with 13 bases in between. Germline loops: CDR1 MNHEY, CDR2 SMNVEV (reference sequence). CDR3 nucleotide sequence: TGTGCCAGCAGCGACGCAGGGGCAGGGGCCAACGTCCTGACTTTC. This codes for CASSDAGAGANVLTF. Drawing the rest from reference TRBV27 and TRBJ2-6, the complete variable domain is EAQVTQNPRYLITVTGKKLTVTCSQNMNHEYMSWYRQDPGLGLRQIYYSMNVEVTDKGDVPEGYKVSRKEKRNFPLILESPSPNQTSLYFCASSDAGAGANVLTFGAGSRLTVL.

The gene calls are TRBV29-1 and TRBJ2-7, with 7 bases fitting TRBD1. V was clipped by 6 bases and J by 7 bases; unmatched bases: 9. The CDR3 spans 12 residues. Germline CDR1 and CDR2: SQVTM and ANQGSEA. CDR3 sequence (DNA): TGCAGCGTCGATATTGGGACAGTAGAGCAGTACTTC. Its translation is CSVDIGTVEQYF.

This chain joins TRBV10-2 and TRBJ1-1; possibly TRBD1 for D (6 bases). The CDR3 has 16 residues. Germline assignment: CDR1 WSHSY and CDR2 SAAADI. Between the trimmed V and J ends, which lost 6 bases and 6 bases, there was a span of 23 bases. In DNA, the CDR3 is TGCGCCAGCAGCCCGGTAGATAGACAGGCCCAGGCTGAAGCTTTCTTT. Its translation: CASSPVDRQAQAEAFF.

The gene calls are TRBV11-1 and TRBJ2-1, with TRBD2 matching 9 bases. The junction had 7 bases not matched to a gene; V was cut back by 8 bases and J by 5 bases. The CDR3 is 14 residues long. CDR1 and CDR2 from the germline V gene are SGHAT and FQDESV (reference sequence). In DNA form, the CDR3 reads TGTGCCAGCGCGGCTAGCGGGAACCACAATGAGCAGTTCTTC. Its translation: CASAASGNHNEQFF.

For the CDR3, the DNA is TGTGCCAGCAGTTTCCTGGACGGAAGCAATCAGCCCCAGCATTTT. Amino acid sequence: CASSFLDGSNQPQHF. This chain joins TRBV28 and TRBJ1-5; D gene ambiguous. The CDR3 loop spans 15 amino acids. Germline V gene data show CDR1 as MDHEN and CDR2 as SYDVKM. V shed 3 bases and J shed 1 base, with 10 bases lying between them.

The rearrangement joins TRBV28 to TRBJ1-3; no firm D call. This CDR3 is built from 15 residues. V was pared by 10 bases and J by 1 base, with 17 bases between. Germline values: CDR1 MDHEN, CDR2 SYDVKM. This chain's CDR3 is CATSAWGASGNTIYF. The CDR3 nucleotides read TGTGCCACCTCGGCGTGGGGAGCTTCTGGAAACACCATATATTTT.

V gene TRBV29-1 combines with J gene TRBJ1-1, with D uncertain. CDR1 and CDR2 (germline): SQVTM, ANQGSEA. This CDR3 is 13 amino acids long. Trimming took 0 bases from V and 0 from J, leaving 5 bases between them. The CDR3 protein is CSVEDAVNTEAFF. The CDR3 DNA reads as TGCAGCGTTGAAGATGCAGTGAACACTGAAGCTTTCTTT.

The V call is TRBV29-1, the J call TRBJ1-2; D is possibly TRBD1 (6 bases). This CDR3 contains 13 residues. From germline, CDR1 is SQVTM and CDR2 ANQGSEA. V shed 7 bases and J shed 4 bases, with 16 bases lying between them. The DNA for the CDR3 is TGCAGCGCCGAACGGGGGGGCGGCTATGGCTACACCTTC. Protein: CSAERGGGYGYTF.

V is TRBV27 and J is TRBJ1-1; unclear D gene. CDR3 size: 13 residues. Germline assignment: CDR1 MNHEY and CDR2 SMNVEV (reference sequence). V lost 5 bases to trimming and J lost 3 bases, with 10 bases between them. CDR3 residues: CASSTFLDTEAFF. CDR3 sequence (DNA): TGTGCCAGCAGTACTTTTCTGGACACTGAAGCTTTCTTT.

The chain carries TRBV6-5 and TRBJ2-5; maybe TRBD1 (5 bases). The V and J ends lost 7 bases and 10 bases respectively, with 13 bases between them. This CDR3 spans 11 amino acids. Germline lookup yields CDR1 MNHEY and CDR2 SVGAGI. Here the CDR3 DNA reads TGTGCCAGCACAGGGCGTCGAGTCCAGTACTTC. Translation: CASTGRRVQYF.

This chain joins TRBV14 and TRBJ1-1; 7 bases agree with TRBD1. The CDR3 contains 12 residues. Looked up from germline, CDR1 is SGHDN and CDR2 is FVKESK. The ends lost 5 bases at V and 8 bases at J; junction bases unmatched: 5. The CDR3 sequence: CASSVRQGEAFF. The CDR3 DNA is TGTGCCAGCAGCGTCCGACAGGGCGAAGCTTTCTTT.